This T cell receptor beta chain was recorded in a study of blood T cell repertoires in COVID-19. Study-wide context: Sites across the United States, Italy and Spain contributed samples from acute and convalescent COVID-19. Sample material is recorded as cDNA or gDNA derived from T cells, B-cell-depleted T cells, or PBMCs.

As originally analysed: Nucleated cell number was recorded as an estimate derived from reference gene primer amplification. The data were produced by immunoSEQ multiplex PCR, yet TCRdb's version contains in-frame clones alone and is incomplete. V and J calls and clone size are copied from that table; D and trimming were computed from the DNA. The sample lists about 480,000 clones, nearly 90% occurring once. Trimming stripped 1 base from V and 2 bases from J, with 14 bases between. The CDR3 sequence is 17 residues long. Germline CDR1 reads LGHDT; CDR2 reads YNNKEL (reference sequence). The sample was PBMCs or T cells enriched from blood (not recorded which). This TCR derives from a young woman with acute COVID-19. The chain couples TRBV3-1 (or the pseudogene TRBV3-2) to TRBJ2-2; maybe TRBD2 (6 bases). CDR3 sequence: CASSQVGAGLNTGELFF. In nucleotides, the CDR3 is TGTGCCAGCAGCCAAGTTGGGGCGGGGTTAAACACCGGGGAGCTGTTTTTT.